This T cell receptor beta chain appears in the sequencing data of a study of blood T cells in healthy people across ages. Study conclusions and caveats: Relative to aged donors, long-lived donors carried more naive CD4+ cells and displayed higher diversity. Among T cells, TCR beta diversity per million cells dropped roughly linearly as age rose. As naive T cell percentage varied, TCR beta diversity correlated strongly with it.

A word on this clonotype: Its antigen is undetermined.

Using a J-beta primer mix together with a sample-barcoded 5' primer, a second PCR was run for roughly 6 to 12 cycles. All samples gave at least 3 million CDR3-containing paired-end reads. One entry per CDR3 protein results from TCRdb running MiXCR on the 5' RACE reads. Among 700,000 to 850,000 distinct CDR3 sequences listed, roughly 50% were seen once. The CDR3 covers 16 residues. Germline V gene lookup returns CDR1 SGHVS and CDR2 FNYEAQ. Trimming removed 0 bases from V and 11 bases from J, with 20 bases in between. Sequenced material: blood. The chain joins TRBV7-6 to TRBJ2-1; the D is unclear. The receptor comes from a man older than 75 in good health. The CDR3 loop is CASSLATPIYVEKQFF. As DNA, the CDR3 is TGTGCCAGCAGCTTAGCGACGCCGATCTATGTGGAGAAGCAGTTCTTC.